A single sample is the source of the 9 T cell receptor beta chains below, sequenced in a study of human T cells and chemical hapten exposure. From the RACE reads, TCRdb called clonotypes with MiXCR, one entry per CDR3 protein. The sample shows 35,000 to 45,000 distinct CDR3 sequences, 9.5% to 15% of them seen only once. Time point reported: pre-sensitization, week 0. Treatment meaning: therapeutic diphenylcyclopropenone sensitization with weekly scalp DPC. The sample consisted of whole blood, taken in connection with sensitization to the hapten diphenylcyclopropenone (DPC). The source of these receptors is a woman between 25 and 40 years old with alopecia areata. Some clones in this sample may be carry-over from other donors' samples.

This clonotype was recorded at least ten times. The chain has TRBV21-1 and TRBJ2-3; the table's TRBD1 call for D was not verified on the DNA. TRBV21-1 is deemed a pseudogene. This CDR3 is 22 amino acids long. The CDR3 loop reads CASSKARRPVPSTVPHTDTQYF. In DNA form, the CDR3 reads TGTGCCAGCAGCAAAGCACGTCGTCCGGTGCCGTCGACAGTACCTCACACAGATACGCAGTATTTT.

This clonotype was picked up a small number of times. The genes are TRBV7-9 and TRBJ2-6; TRBD1 agrees at 10 bases. This CDR3 comprises 18 residues. V gave up 5 bases and J gave up 0 bases; unmatched junction bases: 7. Germline V gives CDR1 SEHNR, CDR2 FQNEAQ (reference sequence). In DNA form, the CDR3 reads TGTGCCAGCAGCCCTGGGACAGGGGCGCGCTCTGGGGCCAACGTCCTGACTTTC. Protein sequence: CASSPGTGARSGANVLTF.

The chain joins TRBV6-5 to TRBJ1-1; 7 positions match TRBD1. Germline V CDR1 and CDR2: MNHEY, SVGAGI. CDR3 size: 15 residues. The ends lost 6 bases at V and 5 bases at J; junction bases unmatched: 12. CDR3 DNA: TGTGCCAGCAGACGAAAGACAGGGAGTCGGACTGAAGCTTTCTTT. This translates into CASRRKTGSRTEAFF.

This clonotype was detected a few times. The V gene is TRBV7-2, the J gene TRBJ2-7; 8 bases agree with TRBD2. V was clipped by 5 bases and J by 6 bases; unmatched bases: 12. The CDR3 covers 15 residues. The V gene's germline CDR1 is SGHTA and CDR2 FQGNSA. In DNA, the CDR3 is TGTGCCAGCAGCCTTACTAGCGCGGGAGGCAGCGAGCAGTACTTC. This translates into CASSLTSAGGSEQYF.

In this sample, this clonotype turned up a few times. The rearrangement uses TRBV6-5 and TRBJ2-7; no definite D call. Germline V gene lookup returns CDR1 MNHEY and CDR2 SVGAGI. The V gene lost 2 bases and the J gene lost 0 bases, with 11 bases spanning the gap. This CDR3 is 15 amino acids long. The DNA of the CDR3 is TGTGCCAGCAGTTACAGTCGGCTCAGCTCCTACGAGCAGTACTTC. Translation: CASSYSRLSSYEQYF.

This clonotype was observed a handful of times. This chain connects TRBV30 to TRBJ2-7, with 9 bases aligning to TRBD1. With V trimmed by 2 bases and J by 3 bases, 8 bases remained unmatched. CDR1 is GTSNPN and CDR2 is SVGIG in the germline V gene (reference sequence). The CDR3 contains 15 residues. CDR3 bases: TGTGCCTGGAGTTCACCGGGACAGGGATACTACGAGCAGTACTTC. This sequence encodes CAWSSPGQGYYEQYF.

This clonotype appeared many times. This sequence joins TRBV10-3 and TRBJ1-5; D might be TRBD1 (6 bases). Germline values: CDR1 ENHRY, CDR2 SYGVKD. V was pared by 2 bases and J by 5 bases, with 10 bases between. The CDR3 is 14 residues long. The CDR3 sequence is CAISEGQLYQPQHF. The CDR3 DNA is TGTGCCATCAGTGAGGGACAGCTATATCAGCCCCAGCATTTT.

This clonotype was observed at least ten times. The chain links TRBV5-1 to TRBJ1-5; 9 bases are shared with TRBD1. From germline, CDR1 is SGHRS and CDR2 YFSETQ. The CDR3 length is 16 residues. The junction had 7 bases not matched to a gene; V was cut back by 0 bases and J by 6 bases. The CDR3 loop reads CASSLDTGGGSQPQHF. The CDR3 DNA is TGCGCCAGCAGCTTGGATACAGGGGGCGGGAGTCAGCCCCAGCATTTT.

The rearrangement joins TRBV4-3 to TRBJ2-3; D is unclear. V dropped 3 bases and J dropped 0 bases, with 19 bases sitting between them. Looked up from germline, CDR1 is LGHNA and CDR2 is YSLEER. This CDR3 contains 18 residues. CDR3 nucleotide sequence: TGCGCCAGCAGCCACCACGACATTCAGAGTGAGAGCACAGATACGCAGTATTTT. It yields the protein CASSHHDIQSESTDTQYF.